This TCR beta chain was captured by sequencing in a study of regulatory T cells in long-lasting Graves disease. V was pared by 3 bases and J by 4 bases, with 9 bases between. The CDR3 extends over 12 amino acids. Germline values: CDR1 SQVTM, CDR2 ANQGSEA. Time point described: persistent/refractory GD, antithyroid drugs over 5 years with positive TRAb. RNA from PBMCs was the source of the TCR library. EDTA tubes collected 9 to 9.5 milliliters of peripheral blood. Building of the TCR beta libraries involved iRepertoire HTBI primers and Arm-PCR of CDR3 regions. TCRdb reprocessed the multiplex PCR reads via MiXCR and lists one record per CDR3 protein. The table has about 460,000 distinct CDR3 sequences, about 20% seen once. This clonotype showed up many times.

Specimen: peripheral blood mononuclear cells (PBMCs), collected when the disease was refractory, from a patient treated with antithyroid drugs. V is TRBV29-1 and J is TRBJ2-5; no definite D call. This receptor was obtained from a female donor with Graves disease. This CDR3 is CSVEDVGETQYF. DNA of the CDR3: TGCAGCGTTGAGGACGTTGGAGAGACCCAGTACTTC.